This T cell receptor beta chain derives from a study of response to subunit inactivated influenza vaccine. General study points: The authors suggested that few new T cells are recruited per seasonal influenza vaccination.

With 6 bases removed from V and 5 bases from J, the gap between germline ends came to 16 bases. The CDR3 runs to 14 residues. TCRdb passed the RT-PCR reads through MiXCR, listing each CDR3 protein once. This table has about 830,000 distinct CDR3 sequences, approximately 17% appearing once. The table lists this clonotype with many counts. What it binds is unknown. The chain links TRBV12-3 or TRBV12-4 to TRBJ2-5, with D possibly being TRBD2 (5 bases). The source of this sequence is a man in his fifties or sixties who received an inactivated influenza vaccine. The starting material was PBMCs from blood, obtained 5 days after vaccination. The CDR3 loop reads CASRPGVTGETQYF. The CDR3 nucleotides read TGTGCCAGCAGACCCGGGGTCACGGGGGAGACCCAGTACTTC.